Following are 7 T cell receptor beta chains from one sample sequenced in a study of cytomegalovirus exposure and HLA in healthy donors. Researchers ran the PCR with 60 Vbeta and 13 Jbeta primers. Only in-frame clones appear in the TCRdb table, and some are missing; sequencing was by immunoSEQ multiplex PCR. Reported are roughly 57,000 clones; the ten largest clones contain 12%. Material for sequencing was PBMCs. The receptor source for this set is a man aged 18 to 30 in good health and CMV-seropositive.

The chain recombines TRBV5-1 with TRBJ2-7, with TRBD2 matching 10 bases. Germline V lookup: CDR1 SGHRS, CDR2 YFSETQ. V was clipped by 0 bases and J by 3 bases; unmatched bases: 3. The CDR3 totals 15 residues. This CDR3 is CASSLESSGSYEQYF. For the CDR3, the DNA is TGCGCCAGCAGCTTGGAGTCTAGCGGGAGCTACGAGCAGTACTTC.

Concerning this clone: Other DNA sequences of this sample code for an identical CDR3. V is TRBV7-3 and J is TRBJ2-1; 8 positions agree with TRBD2. The V and J ends lost 2 bases and 4 bases, in that order; junction bases with no gene match: 4. This CDR3 has 15 amino acids. In germline, CDR1 is SGHTA, CDR2 FQGTGA. This CDR3 is CASSLGSGSYNEQFF. In nucleotides, the CDR3 is TGTGCCAGCAGCTTAGGGAGCGGGAGTTACAATGAGCAGTTCTTC.

With respect to this clone: The germline gene is not matched at one end of the junction; a read error may be the cause. The chain joins TRBV4-2 to TRBJ2-7; TRBD2 matches at 15 bases. The CDR3 is 16 residues long. Germline CDR1 and CDR2: LGHNA and YNFKEQ. The CDR3 region is CTSSPGTSGGMGEQYF. For the CDR3, the DNA is TGTACCAGCAGCCCCGGGACTAGCGGGGGGATGGGCGAGCAGTACTTC.

The chain joins TRBV5-1 to TRBJ2-2, with TRBD2 matching over 11 bases. Germline lookup yields CDR1 SGHRS and CDR2 YFSETQ. V lost 5 bases to trimming and J lost 4 bases; unmatched junction nucleotides: 10. The CDR3 is made up of 17 amino acids. CDR3 bases: TGCGCCAGCAGAGGGACTAGCGGAGGGGGGAGCACCGGGGAGCTGTTTTTT. Amino acid sequence: CASRGTSGGGSTGELFF.

The J gene is TRBJ2-5, the V gene TRBV29-1, with TRBD2 identical over 14 bases. Germline V lookup: CDR1 SQVTM, CDR2 ANQGSEA. The V segment lost 6 bases and the J segment 7 bases; nucleotides outside the gene matches: 13. The CDR3 totals 16 residues. The CDR3 region is CSVDGTSGSSPGTQYF. The CDR3 DNA follows: TGCAGCGTGGATGGGACTAGCGGGAGTTCTCCGGGGACCCAGTACTTC. Full variable domain (missing parts from reference TRBV29-1 and TRBJ2-5): SAVISQKPSRDICQRGTSLTIQCQVDSQVTMMFWYRQQPGQSLTLIATANQGSEATYESGFVIDKFPISRPNLTFSTLTVSNMSPEDSSIYLCSVDGTSGSSPGTQYFGPGTRLLVL.

The chain joins TRBV11-3 to TRBJ2-3; 9 positions match TRBD1. Germline CDR1 SGHNT, CDR2 YENEEA. This CDR3 is built from 15 residues. Trimming removed 3 bases from V and 2 bases from J; junction bases left unmatched: 3. As DNA, the CDR3 is TGTGCCAGCAGCTTCAGGACAGGGGCCACAGATACGCAGTATTTT. Residues: CASSFRTGATDTQYF. The full variable domain, with the rest looked up from reference TRBV11-3 and TRBJ2-3, is EAGVVQSPRYKIIEKKQPVAFWCNPISGHNTLYWYLQNLGQGPELLIRYENEEAVDDSQLPKDRFSAERLKGVDSTLKIQPAELGDSAVYLCASSFRTGATDTQYFGPGTRLTVL.

This chain connects TRBV9 to TRBJ2-7; TRBD1 might be the D (6 bases). The CDR3 loop spans 14 amino acids. Deletions cut 3 bases from V and 0 bases from J, with 10 bases between. Germline V gene lookup returns CDR1 SGDLS and CDR2 YYNGEE. In DNA, the CDR3 is TGTGCCAGCAGCGGGACAGAGAGCTCCTACGAGCAGTACTTC. Translation: CASSGTESSYEQYF.